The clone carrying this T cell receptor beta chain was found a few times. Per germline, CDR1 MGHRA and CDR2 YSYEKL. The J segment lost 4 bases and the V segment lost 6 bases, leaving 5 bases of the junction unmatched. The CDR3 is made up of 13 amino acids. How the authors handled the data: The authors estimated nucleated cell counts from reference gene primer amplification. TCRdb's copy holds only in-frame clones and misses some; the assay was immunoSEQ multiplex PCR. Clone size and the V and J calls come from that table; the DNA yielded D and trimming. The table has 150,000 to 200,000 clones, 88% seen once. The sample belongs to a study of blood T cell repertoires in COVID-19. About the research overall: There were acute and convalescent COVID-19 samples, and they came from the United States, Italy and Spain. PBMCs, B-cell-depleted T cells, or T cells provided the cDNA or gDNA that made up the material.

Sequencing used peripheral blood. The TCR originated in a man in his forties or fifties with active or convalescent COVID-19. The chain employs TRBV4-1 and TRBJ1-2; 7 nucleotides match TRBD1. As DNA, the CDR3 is TGCGCCAGCAGTCTTGACAGGGCCTATGGCTACACCTTC. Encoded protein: CASSLDRAYGYTF.